A single sample gave rise to the 10 T cell receptor beta chains below, sequenced in a study of cytomegalovirus exposure and HLA in healthy donors. Primers included in the PCR were 60 Vbeta and 13 Jbeta primers. This table comes from immunoSEQ multiplex PCR, and its TCRdb copy is limited to in-frame clones, with some not included. This sample yields 100,000 to 150,000 clones, of which 81% are seen a single time; approximately 4% belongs to the top ten. The sample was PBMCs. Every receptor here comes from a man younger than 30 in good health and CMV-seropositive.

This clone has only one observation. The chain is built from TRBV7-6 and TRBJ2-4, with 7 bases lining up with TRBD2. The V and J ends lost 4 bases and 8 bases, in that order; junction bases with no gene match: 11. The CDR3 sequence is 15 residues long. CDR1 and CDR2 (germline): SGHVS, FNYEAQ. CDR3 in DNA: TGTGCCAGCAGCTCATACCCCAGGGCGGGGGACATTCAGTACTTC. It yields the protein CASSSYPRAGDIQYF.

The CDR3, as DNA: TGTGCCAGCAGGGCCAGCGGAGGCGGGGAGCTGTTTTTT. It translates to CASRASGGGELFF. The chain links TRBV6-1 to TRBJ2-2, with TRBD2 as a possible D gene (5 bases). Germline V CDR1 and CDR2: MNHNS, SASEGT. The CDR3 is 13 amino acids. Trimming took off 6 bases at V and 7 bases at J, with 12 bases between the two ends.

The chain recombines TRBV27 with TRBJ1-2, with D possibly matching TRBD1 (6 bases). Germline-derived CDR1 and CDR2 are MNHEY and SMNVEV (reference sequence). The CDR3 consists of 17 residues. V lost 5 bases and J lost 4, with 23 bases in between. The CDR3 bases are TGTGCCAGCAGTACGATGCCTCCACAGGGTCCGGGCTATGGCTACACCTTC. Translating it yields CASSTMPPQGPGYGYTF.

V and J are TRBV27 and TRBJ1-2; 9 positions match TRBD1. J gave up 4 bases and V 6 bases, and 3 bases lay outside the gene matches. Looked up from germline, CDR1 is MNHEY and CDR2 is SMNVEV (reference sequence). This CDR3 is built from 13 residues. The DNA for the CDR3 is TGTGCCAGCAGGGCGGACAGGGGCTATGGCTACACCTTC. Protein sequence: CASRADRGYGYTF.

The J gene is TRBJ1-2, the V gene TRBV6-1; D ambiguous. The V and J ends lost 1 base and 0 bases respectively, with 6 bases between them. CDR1 and CDR2 (germline): MNHNS, SASEGT. This CDR3 contains 14 residues. Here the CDR3 reads CASSEGPANYGYTF. The CDR3 DNA follows: TGTGCCAGCAGTGAAGGTCCAGCTAACTATGGCTACACCTTC.

In nucleotides, the CDR3 is TGCGCCAGCAGCCAAGATAGGGGCCAAGAGACCCAGTACTTC. This gives the protein CASSQDRGQETQYF. This rearrangement joins TRBV4-3 to TRBJ2-5; tentative D call: TRBD1 (5 bases). This CDR3 spans 14 amino acids. CDR1 and CDR2 from the germline V gene are LGHNA and YSLEER. Trimming stripped 0 bases from V and 1 base from J, with 6 bases between.

The chain combines TRBV19 with TRBJ2-5; maybe TRBD2 (8 bases). Germline loops: CDR1 LNHDA, CDR2 SQIVND (reference sequence). There are 15 residues in the CDR3. Deletions cut 3 bases from V and 5 bases from J, with 16 bases between. CDR3 sequence (DNA): TGTGCCAGTAGTATCTCGGGAGGGGGCAGTGAGACCCAGTACTTC. It yields the protein CASSISGGGSETQYF.

V usage is TRBV9 and J usage is TRBJ1-1; 9 nucleotides align to TRBD1. This CDR3 has 17 residues. The trim removed 0 bases at V and 8 bases at J, leaving 14 bases unmatched. Germline V lookup: CDR1 SGDLS, CDR2 YYNGEE. The CDR3 nucleotides are TGTGCCAGCAGCGTAGGCCTGTCCGGGACAGGGTCAGGAGAAGCTTTCTTT. Protein product: CASSVGLSGTGSGEAFF. Based on the CDR3 plus reference TRBV9 and TRBJ1-1, the full variable domain is DSGVTQTPKHLITATGQRVTLRCSPRSGDLSVYWYQQSLDQGLQFLIQYYNGEERAKGNILERFSAQQFPDLHSELNLSSLELGDSALYFCASSVGLSGTGSGEAFFGQGTRLTVV.

J is TRBJ1-1 and V is TRBV30; 10 bases are a match to TRBD1. There are 11 residues in the CDR3. From germline, CDR1 is GTSNPN and CDR2 SVGIG (reference sequence). Trimming removed 8 bases from V and 3 bases from J; junction bases left unmatched: 0. The CDR3 region is CAGTGDTEAFF. CDR3 in DNA: TGTGCCGGGACAGGGGACACTGAAGCTTTCTTT.

This chain uses TRBV5-4 with TRBJ2-5; possibly TRBD1 for D (5 bases). The better agreement between TRBJ2-7 and the DNA end casts doubt on the J call. CDR1 is SGHNT, CDR2 YYREEE, per germline (reference sequence). This CDR3 is 11 amino acids long. The CDR3 sequence: CASSFGAEQYF. The DNA of the CDR3 is TGTGCCAGCAGCTTTGGGGCCGAGCAGTACTTC.